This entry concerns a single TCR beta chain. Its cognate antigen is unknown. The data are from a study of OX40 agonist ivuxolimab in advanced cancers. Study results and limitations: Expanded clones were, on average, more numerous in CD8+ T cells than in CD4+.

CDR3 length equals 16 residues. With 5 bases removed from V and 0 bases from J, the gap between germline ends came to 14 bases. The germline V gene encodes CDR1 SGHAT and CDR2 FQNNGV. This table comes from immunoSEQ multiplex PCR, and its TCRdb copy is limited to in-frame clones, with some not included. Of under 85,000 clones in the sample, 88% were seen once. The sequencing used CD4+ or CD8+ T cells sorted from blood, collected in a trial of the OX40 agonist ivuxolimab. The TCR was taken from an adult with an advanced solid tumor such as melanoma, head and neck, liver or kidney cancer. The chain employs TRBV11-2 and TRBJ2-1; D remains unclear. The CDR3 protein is CASSARGVNSYNEQFF. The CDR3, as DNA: TGTGCCAGCAGCGCAAGAGGAGTCAACTCCTACAATGAGCAGTTCTTC.